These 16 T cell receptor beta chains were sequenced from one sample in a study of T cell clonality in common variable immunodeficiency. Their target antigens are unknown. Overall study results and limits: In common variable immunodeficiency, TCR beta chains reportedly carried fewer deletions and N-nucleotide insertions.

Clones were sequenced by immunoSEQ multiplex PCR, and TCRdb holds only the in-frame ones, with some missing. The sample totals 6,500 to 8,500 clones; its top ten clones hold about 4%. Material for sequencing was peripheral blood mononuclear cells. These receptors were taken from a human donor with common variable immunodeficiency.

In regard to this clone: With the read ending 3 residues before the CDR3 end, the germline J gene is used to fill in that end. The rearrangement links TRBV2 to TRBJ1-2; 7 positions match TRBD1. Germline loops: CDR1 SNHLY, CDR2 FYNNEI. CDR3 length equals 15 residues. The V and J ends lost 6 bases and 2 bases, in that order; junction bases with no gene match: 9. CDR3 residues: CASSKETGSNYGYTF. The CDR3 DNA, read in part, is TGTGCCAGCAGCAAAGAGACAGGGTCCAACTATGGC.

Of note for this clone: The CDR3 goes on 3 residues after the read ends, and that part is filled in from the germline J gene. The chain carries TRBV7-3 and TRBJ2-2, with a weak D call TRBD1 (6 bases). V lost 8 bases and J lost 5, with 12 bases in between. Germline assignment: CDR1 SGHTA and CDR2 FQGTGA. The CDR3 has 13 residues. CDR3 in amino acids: CASSDRLTGELFF. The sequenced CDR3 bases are TGTGCCAGCTCGGACAGACTTACCGGGGAG. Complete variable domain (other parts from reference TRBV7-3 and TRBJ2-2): GAGVSQTPSNKVTEKGKYVELRCDPISGHTALYWYRQSLGQGPEFLIYFQGTGAADDSGLPNDRFFAVRPEGSVSTLKIQRTERGDSAVYLCASSDRLTGELFFGEGSRLTVL.

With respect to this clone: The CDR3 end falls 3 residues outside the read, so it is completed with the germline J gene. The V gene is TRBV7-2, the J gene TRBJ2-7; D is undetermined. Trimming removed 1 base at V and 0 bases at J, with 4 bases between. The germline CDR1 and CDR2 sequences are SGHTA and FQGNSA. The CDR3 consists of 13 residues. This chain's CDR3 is CASSLVLSYEQYF. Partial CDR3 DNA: TGTGCCAGCAGCTTAGTTCTCTCCTACGAG. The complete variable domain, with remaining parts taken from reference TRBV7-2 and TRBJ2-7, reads GAGVSQSPSNKVTEKGKDVELRCDPISGHTALYWYRQSLGQGLEFLIYFQGNSAPDKSGLPSDRFSAERTGGSVSTLTIQRTQQEDSAVYLCASSLVLSYEQYFGPGTRLTVT.

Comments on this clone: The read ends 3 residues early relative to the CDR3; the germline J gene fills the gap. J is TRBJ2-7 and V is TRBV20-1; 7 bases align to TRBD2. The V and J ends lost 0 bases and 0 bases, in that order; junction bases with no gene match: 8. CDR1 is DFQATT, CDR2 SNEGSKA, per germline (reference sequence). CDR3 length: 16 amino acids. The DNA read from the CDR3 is TGCAGTGCTAGAGATTCGGGGGGACTCAGCTCCTACGAG. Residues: CSARDSGGLSSYE. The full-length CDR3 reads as CSARDSGGLSSYEQYF.

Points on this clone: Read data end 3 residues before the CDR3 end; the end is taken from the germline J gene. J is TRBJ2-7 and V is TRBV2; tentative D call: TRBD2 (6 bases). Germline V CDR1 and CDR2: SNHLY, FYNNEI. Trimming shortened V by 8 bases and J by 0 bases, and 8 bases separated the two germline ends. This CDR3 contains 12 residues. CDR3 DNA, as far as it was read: TGTGCCAGCGGGCGGGACTCCTACGAG. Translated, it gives CASGRDSYE. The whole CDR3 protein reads CASGRDSYEQYF.

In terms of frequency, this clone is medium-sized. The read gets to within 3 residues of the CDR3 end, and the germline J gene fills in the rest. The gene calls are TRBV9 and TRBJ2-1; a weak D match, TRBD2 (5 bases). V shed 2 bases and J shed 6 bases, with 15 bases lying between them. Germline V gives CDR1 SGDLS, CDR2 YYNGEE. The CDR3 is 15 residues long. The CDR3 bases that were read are TGTGCCAGCAGCGTCTCCGGGGATTGGCGCAATGAG. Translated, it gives CASSVSGDWRNE. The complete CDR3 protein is CASSVSGDWRNEQFF. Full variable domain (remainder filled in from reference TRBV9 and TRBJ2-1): DSGVTQTPKHLITATGQRVTLRCSPRSGDLSVYWYQQSLDQGLQFLIQYYNGEERAKGNILERFSAQQFPDLHSELNLSSLELGDSALYFCASSVSGDWRNEQFFGPGTRLTVL.

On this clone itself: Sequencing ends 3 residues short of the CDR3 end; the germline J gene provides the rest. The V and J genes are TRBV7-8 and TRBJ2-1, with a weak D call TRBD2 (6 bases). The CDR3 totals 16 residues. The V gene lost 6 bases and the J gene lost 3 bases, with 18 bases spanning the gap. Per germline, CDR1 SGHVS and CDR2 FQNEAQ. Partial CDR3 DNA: TGTGCCAGCAGTAATATTCCGGGACTGGGCTACAATGAG. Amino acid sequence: CASSNIPGLGYNE. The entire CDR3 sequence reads CASSNIPGLGYNEQFF.

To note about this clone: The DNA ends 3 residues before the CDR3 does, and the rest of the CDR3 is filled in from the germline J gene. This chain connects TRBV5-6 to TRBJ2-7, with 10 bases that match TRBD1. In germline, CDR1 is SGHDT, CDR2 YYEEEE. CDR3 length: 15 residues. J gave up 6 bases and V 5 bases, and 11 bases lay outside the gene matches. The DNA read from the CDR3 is TGTGCCAGCAGTCCGTGGGGACAGGGGCAGCGCGAG. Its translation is CASSPWGQGQRE. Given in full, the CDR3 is CASSPWGQGQREQYF. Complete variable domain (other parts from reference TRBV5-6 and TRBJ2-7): DAGVTQSPTHLIKTRGQQVTLRCSPKSGHDTVSWYQQALGQGPQFIFQYYEEEERQRGNFPDRFSGHQFPNYSSELNVNALLLGDSALYLCASSPWGQGQREQYFGPGTRLTVT.

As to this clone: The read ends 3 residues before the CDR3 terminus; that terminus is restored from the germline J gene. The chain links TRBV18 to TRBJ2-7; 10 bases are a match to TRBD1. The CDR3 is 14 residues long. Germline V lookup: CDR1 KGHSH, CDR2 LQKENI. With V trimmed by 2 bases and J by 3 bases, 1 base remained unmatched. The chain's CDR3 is CASSPGTGDYEQYF. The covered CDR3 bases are TGTGCCAGCTCACCAGGGACAGGGGACTACGAG.

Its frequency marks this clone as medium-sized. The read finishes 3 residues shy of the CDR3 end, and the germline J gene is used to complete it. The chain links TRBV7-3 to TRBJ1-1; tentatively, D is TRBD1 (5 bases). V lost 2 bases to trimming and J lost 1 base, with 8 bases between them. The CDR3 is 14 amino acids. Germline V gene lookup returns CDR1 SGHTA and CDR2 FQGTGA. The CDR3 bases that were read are TGTGCCAGCAGCTTAGAGGGGCGGAACACTGAA. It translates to CASSLEGRNTE. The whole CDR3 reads CASSLEGRNTEAFF.

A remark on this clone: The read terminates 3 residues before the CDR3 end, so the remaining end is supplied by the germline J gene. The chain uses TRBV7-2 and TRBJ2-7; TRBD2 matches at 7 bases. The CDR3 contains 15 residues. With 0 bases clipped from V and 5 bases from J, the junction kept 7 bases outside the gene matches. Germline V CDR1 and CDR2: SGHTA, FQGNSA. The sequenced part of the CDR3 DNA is TGTGCCAGCAGCTTAGCGAGGACTAGGGGCCACGAG. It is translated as CASSLARTRGHE. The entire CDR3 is CASSLARTRGHEQYF.

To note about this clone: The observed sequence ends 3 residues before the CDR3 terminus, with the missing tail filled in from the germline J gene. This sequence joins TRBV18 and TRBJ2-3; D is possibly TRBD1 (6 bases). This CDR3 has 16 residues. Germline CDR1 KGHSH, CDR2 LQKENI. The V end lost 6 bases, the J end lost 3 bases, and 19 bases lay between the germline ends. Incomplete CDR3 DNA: TGTGCCAGCTCGCTTGCTGCTGGGGGCGGAACAGATACG. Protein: CASSLAAGGGTDT. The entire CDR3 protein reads CASSLAAGGGTDTQYF.

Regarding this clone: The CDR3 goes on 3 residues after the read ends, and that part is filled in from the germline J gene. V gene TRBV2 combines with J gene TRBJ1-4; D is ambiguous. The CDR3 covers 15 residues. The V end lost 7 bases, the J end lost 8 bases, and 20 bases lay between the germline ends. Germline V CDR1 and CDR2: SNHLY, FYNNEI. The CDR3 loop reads CASNAPAQAYEKLFF. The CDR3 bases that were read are TGTGCCAGCAACGCCCCAGCCCAGGCGTACGAAAAA. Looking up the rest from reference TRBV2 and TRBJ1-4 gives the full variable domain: EPEVTQTPSHQVTQMGQEVILRCVPISNHLYFYWYRQILGQKVEFLVSFYNNEISEKSEIFDDQFSVERPDGSNFTLKIRSTKLEDSAMYFCASNAPAQAYEKLFFGSGTQLSVL.

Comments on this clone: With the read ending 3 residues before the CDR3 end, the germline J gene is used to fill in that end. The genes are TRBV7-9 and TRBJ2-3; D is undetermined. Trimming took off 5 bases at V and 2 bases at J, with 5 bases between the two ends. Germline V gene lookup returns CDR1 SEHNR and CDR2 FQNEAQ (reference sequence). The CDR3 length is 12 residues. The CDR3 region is CASSELTDTQYF. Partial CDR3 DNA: TGTGCCAGCAGCGAGCTCACAGATACG. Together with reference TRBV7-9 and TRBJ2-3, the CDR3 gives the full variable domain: DTGVSQNPRHKITKRGQNVTFRCDPISEHNRLYWYRQTLGQGPEFLTYFQNEAQLEKSRLLSDRFSAERPKGSFSTLEIQRTEQGDSAMYLCASSELTDTQYFGPGTRLTVL.

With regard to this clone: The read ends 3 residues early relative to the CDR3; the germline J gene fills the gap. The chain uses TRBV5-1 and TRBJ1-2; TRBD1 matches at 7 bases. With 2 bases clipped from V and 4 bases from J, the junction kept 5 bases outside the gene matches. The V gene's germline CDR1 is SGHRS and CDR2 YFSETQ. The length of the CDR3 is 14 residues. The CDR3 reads CASSLTGEGYGYTF. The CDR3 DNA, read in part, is TGCGCCAGCAGCTTAACAGGGGAGGGCTATGGC.

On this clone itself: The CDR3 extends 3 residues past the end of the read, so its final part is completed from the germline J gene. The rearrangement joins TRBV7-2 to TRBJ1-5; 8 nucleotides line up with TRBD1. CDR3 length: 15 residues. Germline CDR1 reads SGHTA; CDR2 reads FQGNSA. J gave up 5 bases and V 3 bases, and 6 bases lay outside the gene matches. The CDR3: CASSFGQGKDQPQHF. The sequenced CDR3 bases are TGTGCCAGCAGCTTCGGACAGGGAAAGGATCAGCCC.